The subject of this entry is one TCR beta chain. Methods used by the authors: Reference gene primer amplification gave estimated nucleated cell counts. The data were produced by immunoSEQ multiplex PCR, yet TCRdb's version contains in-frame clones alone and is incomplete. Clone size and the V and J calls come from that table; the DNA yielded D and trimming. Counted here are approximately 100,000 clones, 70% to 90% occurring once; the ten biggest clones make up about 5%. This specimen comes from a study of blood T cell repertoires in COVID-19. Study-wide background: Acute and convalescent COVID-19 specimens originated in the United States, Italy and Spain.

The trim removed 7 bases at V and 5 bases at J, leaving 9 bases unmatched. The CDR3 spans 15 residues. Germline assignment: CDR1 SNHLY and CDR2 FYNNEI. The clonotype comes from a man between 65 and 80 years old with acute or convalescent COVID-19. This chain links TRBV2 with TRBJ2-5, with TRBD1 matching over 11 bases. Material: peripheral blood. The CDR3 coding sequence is TGTGCCAGCATGGGACAGGGGGGAATTTTCGAGACCCAGTACTTC. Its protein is CASMGQGGIFETQYF.